The source of this TCR beta chain is a study of beta chain features in type 1 diabetes. Study outcomes and limitations: VDJ junctions from patients with type 1 diabetes contained fewer insertions and more deletions.

What was sequenced were expressed TCRB transcripts, since all of the isolated RNA had been reverse transcribed. Produced via immunoSEQ multiplex PCR; TCRdb's table is partial and in-frame only. The table lists around 310,000 clones, approximately 9.9% of them singletons. Germline V gene lookup returns CDR1 SEHNR and CDR2 FQNEAQ (reference sequence). Trimming removed 4 bases from V and 2 bases from J; junction bases left unmatched: 10. The CDR3 has 16 amino acids. One heparinised draw of blood, averaging roughly 120 mL, came from each donor. This clone has a handful of counts. Antigen: not known. The chain carries TRBV7-9 and TRBJ2-7, with TRBD2 identical over 8 bases. This TCR came from a woman aged 25 to 39 in good health. Sequencing was carried out using naive CD4+ T cells from blood. Here the CDR3 DNA reads TGTGCCAGCAGCTCAGATCCGGGACTAGGAGCCTACGAGCAGTACTTC. This gives the protein CASSSDPGLGAYEQYF.